One T cell receptor (beta chain) is described in this entry. Its antigen is unidentified. This sample is part of a study of T cell clonotyping in hematopoietic cell transplantation. Study-level findings and limits: Without cell sorting, CD4 versus CD8 contributions remain unresolved. After transplant, recipient diversity fell while pathologically expanded clonotypes grew through day 180. At the given depth, recipient repertoires were over 97% de novo clonotypes. Broader posttransplant TCR repertoire diversity was predicted by graft donor and pretransplant recipient Inverse Simpson Index values.

After removal of 4 bases from V and 5 bases from J, the junction contained 12 bases not matched to a gene. CDR1 SGDLS and CDR2 YYNGEE come from the germline V gene. This CDR3 is 17 amino acids long. TCRdb's copy holds only in-frame clones and misses some; the assay was immunoSEQ multiplex PCR. The sample shows approximately 42,000 clones, 95% of them seen only once. V and J are TRBV9 and TRBJ1-1; 12 bases match TRBD1. The clonotype comes from a man aged 25-45 years in good health. Some clones in this sample may be carry-over from other donors' samples. Sequenced input: peripheral blood mononuclear cells. For the CDR3, the DNA is TGTGCCAGCAGCCCTAGTCCCGGGACAGGGGGCGAGACTGAAGCTTTCTTT. This translates into CASSPSPGTGGETEAFF.